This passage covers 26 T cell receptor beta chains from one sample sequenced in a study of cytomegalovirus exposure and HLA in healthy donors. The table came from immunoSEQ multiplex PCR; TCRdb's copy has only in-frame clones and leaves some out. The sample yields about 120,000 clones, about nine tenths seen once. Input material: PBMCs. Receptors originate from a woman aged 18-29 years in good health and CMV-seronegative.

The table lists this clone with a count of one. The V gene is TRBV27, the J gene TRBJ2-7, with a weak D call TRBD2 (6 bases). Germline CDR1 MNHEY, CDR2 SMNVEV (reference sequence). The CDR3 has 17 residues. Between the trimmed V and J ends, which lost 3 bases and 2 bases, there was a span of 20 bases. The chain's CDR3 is CASSLRRVYSTTYEQYF. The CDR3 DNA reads TGTGCCAGCAGTTTGAGGAGGGTTTACTCAACAACCTACGAGCAGTACTTC.

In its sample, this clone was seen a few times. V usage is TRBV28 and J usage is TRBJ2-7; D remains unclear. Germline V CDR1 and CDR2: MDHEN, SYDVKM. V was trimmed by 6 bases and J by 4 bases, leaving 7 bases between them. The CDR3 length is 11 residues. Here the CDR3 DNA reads TGTGCCAGCAGATTCAGGTACGAGCAGTACTTC. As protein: CASRFRYEQYF.

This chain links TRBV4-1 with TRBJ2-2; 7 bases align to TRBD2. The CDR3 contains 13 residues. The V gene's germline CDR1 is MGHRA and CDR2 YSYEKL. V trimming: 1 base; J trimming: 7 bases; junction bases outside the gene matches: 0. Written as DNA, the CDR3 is TGCGCCAGCAGCCAAGGCGGGGGCGGGGAGCTGTTTTTT. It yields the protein CASSQGGGGELFF.

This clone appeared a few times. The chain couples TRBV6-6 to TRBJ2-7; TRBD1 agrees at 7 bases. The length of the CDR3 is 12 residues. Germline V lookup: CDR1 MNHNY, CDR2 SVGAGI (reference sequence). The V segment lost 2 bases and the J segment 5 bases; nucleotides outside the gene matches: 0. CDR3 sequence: CASSYGTDEQYF. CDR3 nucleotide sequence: TGTGCCAGCAGTTACGGGACAGACGAGCAGTACTTC.

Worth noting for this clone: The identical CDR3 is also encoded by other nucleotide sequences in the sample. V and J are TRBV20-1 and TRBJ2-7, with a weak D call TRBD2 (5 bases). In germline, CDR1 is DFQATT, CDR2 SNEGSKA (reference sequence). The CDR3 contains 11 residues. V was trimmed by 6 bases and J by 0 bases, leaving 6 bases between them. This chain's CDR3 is CSARDSYEQYF. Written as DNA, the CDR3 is TGCAGTGCCCGGGACTCCTACGAGCAGTACTTC.

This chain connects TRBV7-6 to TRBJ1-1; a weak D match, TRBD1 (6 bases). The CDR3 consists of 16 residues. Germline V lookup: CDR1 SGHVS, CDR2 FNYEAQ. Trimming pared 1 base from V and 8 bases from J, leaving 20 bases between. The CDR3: CASSLGVGGLAGEAFF. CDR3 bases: TGTGCCAGCAGCTTAGGGGTAGGGGGATTGGCAGGGGAAGCTTTCTTT.

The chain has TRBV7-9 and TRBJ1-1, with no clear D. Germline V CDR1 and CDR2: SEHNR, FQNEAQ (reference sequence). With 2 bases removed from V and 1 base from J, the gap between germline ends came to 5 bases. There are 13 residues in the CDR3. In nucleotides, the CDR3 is TGTGCCAGCAGCTTACAGGCGAACACTGAAGCTTTCTTT. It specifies CASSLQANTEAFF.

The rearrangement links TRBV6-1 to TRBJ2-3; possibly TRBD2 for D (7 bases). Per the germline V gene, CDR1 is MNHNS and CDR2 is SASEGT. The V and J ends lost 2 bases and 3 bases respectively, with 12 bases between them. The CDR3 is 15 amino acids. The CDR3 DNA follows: TGTGCCAGCAGTGAAAGGGGGGGCTTTACAGATACGCAGTATTTT. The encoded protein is CASSERGGFTDTQYF.

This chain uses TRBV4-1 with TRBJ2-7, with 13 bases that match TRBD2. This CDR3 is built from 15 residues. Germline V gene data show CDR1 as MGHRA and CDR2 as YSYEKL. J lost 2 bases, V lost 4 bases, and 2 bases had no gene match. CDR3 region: CASSPGLAGAYEQYF. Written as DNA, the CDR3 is TGCGCCAGCAGCCCCGGACTAGCGGGAGCCTACGAGCAGTACTTC.

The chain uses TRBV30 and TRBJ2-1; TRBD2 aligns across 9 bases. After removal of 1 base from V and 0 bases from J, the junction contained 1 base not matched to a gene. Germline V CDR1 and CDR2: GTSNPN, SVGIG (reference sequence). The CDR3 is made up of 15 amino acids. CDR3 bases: TGTGCCTGGAGTGATAGCGGGAGCTCCTACAATGAGCAGTTCTTC. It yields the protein CAWSDSGSSYNEQFF.

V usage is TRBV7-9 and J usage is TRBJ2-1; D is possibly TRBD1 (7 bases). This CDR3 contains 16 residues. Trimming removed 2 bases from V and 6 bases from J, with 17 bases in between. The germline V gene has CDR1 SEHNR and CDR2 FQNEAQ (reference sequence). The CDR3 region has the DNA TGTGCCAGCAGCTTAACACAGGGGAGGTCGTTCAATGAGCAGTTCTTC. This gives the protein CASSLTQGRSFNEQFF.

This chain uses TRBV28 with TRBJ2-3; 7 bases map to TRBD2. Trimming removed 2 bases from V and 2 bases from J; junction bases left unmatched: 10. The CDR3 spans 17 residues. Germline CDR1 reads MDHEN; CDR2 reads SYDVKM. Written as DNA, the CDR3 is TGTGCCAGCAGTTTACCGGTTAGACGGGGGGACACAGATACGCAGTATTTT. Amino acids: CASSLPVRRGDTDTQYF.

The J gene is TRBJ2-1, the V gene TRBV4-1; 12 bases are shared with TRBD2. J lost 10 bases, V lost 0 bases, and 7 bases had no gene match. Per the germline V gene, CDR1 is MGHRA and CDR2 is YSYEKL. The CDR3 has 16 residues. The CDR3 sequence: CASSQESSGRVGEQFF. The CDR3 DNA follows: TGCGCCAGCAGCCAAGAGTCTAGCGGGAGGGTCGGGGAGCAGTTCTTC.

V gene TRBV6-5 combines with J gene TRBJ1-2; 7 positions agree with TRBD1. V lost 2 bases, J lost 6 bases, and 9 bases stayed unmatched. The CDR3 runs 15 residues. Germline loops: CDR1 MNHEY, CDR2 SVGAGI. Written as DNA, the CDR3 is TGTGCCAGCAGTTACCGACGGCAGGGGGTCAATGGCTACACCTTC. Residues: CASSYRRQGVNGYTF.

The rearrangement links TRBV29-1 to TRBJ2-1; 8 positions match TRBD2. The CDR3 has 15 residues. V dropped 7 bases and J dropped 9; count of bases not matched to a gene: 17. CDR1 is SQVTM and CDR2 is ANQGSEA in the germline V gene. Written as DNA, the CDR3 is TGCAGCGCCAAGCGGGGACTAGATGGTTGGAGTGAGCAGTTCTTC. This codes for CSAKRGLDGWSEQFF.

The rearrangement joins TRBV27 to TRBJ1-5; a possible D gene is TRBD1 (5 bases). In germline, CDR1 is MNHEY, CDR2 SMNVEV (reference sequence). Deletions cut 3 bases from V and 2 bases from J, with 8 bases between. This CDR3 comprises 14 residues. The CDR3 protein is CASSLGLGNQPQHF. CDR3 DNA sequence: TGTGCCAGCAGTTTGGGACTCGGCAATCAGCCCCAGCATTTT.

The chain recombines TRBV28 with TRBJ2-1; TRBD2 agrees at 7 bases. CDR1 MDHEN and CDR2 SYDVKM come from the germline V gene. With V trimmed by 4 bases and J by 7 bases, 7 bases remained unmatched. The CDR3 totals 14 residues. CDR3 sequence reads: CASSSLTSSNEQFF. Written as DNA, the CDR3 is TGTGCCAGCAGTTCCTTGACTAGCTCGAATGAGCAGTTCTTC.

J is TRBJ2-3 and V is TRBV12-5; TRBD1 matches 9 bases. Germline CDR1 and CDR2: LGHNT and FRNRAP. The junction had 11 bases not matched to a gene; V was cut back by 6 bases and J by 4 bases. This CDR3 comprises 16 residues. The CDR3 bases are TGTGCTAGTGGCCAGCCTGACAGGGGGGTAGCAGATACGCAGTATTTT. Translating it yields CASGQPDRGVADTQYF.

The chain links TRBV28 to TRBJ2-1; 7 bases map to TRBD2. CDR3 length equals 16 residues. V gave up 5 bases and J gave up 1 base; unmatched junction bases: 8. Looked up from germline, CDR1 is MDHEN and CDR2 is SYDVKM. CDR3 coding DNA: TGTGCCAGCAGTCCCCTTGGAGCGGGATCCTACAATGAGCAGTTCTTC. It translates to CASSPLGAGSYNEQFF.

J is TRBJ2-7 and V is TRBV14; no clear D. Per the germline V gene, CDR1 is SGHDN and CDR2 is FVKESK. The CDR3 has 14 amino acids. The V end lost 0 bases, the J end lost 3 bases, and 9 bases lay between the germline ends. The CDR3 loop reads CASSQEVRFYEQYF. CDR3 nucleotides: TGTGCCAGCAGCCAAGAGGTCAGGTTCTACGAGCAGTACTTC. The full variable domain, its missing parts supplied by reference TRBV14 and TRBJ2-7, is EAGVTQFPSHSVIEKGQTVTLRCDPISGHDNLYWYRRVMGKEIKFLLHFVKESKQDESGMPNNRFLAERTGGTYSTLKVQPAELEDSGVYFCASSQEVRFYEQYFGPGTRLTVT.

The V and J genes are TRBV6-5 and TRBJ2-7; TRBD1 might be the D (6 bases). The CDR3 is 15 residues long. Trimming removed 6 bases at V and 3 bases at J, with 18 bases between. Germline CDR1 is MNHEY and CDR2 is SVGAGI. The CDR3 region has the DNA TGTGCCAGCAGCATAGGGACATTAGGAAGCTACGAGCAGTACTTC. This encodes CASSIGTLGSYEQYF.

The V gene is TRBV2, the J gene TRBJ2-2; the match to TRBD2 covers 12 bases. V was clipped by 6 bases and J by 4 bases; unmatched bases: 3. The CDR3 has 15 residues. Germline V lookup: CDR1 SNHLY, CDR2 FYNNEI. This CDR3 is CASRGGLAGTGELFF. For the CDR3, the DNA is TGTGCCAGCAGGGGGGGACTAGCGGGCACCGGGGAGCTGTTTTTT.

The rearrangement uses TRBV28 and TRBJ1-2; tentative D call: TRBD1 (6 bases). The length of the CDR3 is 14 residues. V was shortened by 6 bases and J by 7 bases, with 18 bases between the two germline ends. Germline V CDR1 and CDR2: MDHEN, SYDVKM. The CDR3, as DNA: TGTGCCAGCAGCTCCAACGGGGGGCACGGTGGCTACACCTTC. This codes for CASSSNGGHGGYTF.

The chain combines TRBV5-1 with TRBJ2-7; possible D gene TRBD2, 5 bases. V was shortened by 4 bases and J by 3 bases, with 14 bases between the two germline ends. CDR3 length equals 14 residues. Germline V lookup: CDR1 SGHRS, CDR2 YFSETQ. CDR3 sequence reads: CASSPDLNFYEQYF. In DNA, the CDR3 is TGCGCCAGCAGCCCGGACTTGAATTTCTACGAGCAGTACTTC. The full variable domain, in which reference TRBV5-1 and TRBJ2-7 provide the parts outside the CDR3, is KAGVTQTPRYLIKTRGQQVTLSCSPISGHRSVSWYQQTPGQGLQFLFEYFSETQRNKGNFPGRFSGRQFSNSRSEMNVSTLELGDSALYLCASSPDLNFYEQYFGPGTRLTVT.

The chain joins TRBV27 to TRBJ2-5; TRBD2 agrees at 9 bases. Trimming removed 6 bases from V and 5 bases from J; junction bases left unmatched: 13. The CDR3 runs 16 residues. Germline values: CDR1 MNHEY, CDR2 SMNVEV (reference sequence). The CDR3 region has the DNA TGTGCCAGCAGAAGGCTAGGCGGGAGGGCCAGGGAGACCCAGTACTTC. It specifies CASRRLGGRARETQYF.

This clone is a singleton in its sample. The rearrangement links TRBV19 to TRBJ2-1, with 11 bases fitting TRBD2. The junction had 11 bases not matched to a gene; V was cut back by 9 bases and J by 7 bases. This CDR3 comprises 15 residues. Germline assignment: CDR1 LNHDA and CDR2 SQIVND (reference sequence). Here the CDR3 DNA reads TGTGCCAGCGATTGGGGGCTAGCGGGAGGTAATGAGCAGTTCTTC. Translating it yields CASDWGLAGGNEQFF.